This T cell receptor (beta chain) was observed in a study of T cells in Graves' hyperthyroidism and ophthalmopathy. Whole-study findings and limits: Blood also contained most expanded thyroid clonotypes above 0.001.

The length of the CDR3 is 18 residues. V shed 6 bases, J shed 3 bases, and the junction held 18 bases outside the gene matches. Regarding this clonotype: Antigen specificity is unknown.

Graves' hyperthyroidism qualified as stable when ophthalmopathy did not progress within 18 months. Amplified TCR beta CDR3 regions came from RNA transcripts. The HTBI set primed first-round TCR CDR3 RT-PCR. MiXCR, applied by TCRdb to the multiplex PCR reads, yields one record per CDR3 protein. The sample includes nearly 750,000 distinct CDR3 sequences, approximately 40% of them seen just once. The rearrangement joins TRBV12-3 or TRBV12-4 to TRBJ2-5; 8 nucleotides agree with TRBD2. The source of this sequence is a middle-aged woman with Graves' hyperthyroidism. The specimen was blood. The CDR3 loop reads CASSPRMGAGGSKETQYF. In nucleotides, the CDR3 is TGTGCCAGCAGCCCACGGATGGGGGCGGGAGGCTCGAAAGAGACCCAGTACTTC.